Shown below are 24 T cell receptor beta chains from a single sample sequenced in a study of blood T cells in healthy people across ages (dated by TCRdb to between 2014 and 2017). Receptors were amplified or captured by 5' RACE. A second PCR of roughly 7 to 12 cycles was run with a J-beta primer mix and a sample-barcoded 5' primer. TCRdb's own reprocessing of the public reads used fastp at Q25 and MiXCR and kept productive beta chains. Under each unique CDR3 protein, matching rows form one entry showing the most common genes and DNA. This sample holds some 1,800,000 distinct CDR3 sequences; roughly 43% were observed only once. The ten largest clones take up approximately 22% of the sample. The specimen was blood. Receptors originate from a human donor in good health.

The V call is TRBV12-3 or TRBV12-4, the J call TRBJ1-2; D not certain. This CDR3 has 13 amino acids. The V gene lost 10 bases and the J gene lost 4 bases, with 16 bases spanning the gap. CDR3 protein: CANGNDRGYGYTF. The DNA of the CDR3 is TGTGCCAACGGCAATGATCGCGGCTATGGCTACACCTTC.

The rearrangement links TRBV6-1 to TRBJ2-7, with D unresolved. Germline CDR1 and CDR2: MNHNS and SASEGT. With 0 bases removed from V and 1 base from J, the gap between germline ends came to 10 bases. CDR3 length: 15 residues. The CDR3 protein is CASSEAAGNSYEQYF. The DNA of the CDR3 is TGTGCCAGCAGTGAAGCGGCAGGTAATTCCTACGAGCAGTACTTC.

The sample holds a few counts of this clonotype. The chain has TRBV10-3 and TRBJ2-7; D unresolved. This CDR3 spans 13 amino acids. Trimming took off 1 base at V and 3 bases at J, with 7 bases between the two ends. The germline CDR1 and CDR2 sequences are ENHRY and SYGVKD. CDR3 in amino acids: CAISEFQNYEQYF. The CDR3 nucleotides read TGTGCCATCAGTGAGTTCCAGAACTACGAGCAGTACTTC.

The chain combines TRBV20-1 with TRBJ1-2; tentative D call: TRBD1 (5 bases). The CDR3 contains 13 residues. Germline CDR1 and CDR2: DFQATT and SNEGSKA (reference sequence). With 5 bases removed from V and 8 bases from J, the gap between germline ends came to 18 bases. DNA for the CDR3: TGCAGTGCTGTAGCGGGGGTAGTGTACGGCTACACCTTC. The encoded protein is CSAVAGVVYGYTF.

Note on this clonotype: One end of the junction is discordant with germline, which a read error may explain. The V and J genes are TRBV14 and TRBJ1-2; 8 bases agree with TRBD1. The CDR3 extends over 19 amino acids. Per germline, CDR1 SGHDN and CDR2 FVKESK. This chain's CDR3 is CASSRNPRDRQLWNYGHTF. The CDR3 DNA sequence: TGTGCCAGCAGCCGGAACCCCCGGGACAGGCAATTATGGAACTATGGCCACACCTTC.

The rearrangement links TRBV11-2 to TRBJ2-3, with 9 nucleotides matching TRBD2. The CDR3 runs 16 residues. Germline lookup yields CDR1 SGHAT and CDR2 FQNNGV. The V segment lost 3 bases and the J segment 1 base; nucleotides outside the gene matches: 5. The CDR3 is CASSFRIAGGTDTQYF. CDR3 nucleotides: TGTGCCAGCAGCTTTCGGATAGCGGGGGGCACAGATACGCAGTATTTT.

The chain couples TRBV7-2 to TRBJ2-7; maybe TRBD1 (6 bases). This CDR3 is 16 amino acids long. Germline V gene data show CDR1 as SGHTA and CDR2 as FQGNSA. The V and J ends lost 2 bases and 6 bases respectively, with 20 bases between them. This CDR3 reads CASSLWAFRGGSEQYF. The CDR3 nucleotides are TGTGCCAGCAGCTTATGGGCCTTCAGGGGTGGGAGCGAGCAGTACTTC.

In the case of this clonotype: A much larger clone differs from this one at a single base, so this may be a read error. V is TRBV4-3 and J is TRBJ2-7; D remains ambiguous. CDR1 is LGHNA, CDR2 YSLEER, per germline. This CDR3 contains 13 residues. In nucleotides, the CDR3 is TGCGCCGGCAGCCAAGGTCTCCTCTACGAGCAGTACTTC. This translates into CAGSQGLLYEQYF.

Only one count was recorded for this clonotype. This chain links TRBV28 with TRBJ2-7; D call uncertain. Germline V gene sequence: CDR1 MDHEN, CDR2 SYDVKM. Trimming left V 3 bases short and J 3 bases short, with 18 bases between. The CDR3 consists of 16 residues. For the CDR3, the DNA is TGTGCCAGCAGTTTTGGGCGACATCACCCCCTCTACGAGCAGTACTTC. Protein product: CASSFGRHHPLYEQYF.

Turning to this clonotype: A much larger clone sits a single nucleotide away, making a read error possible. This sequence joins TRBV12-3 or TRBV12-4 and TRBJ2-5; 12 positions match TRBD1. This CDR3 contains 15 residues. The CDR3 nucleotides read TGTGCCAGCAGTTCCGGGACAGGGGGCGAAGAGACCCAGGACTTC. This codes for CASSSGTGGEETQDF.

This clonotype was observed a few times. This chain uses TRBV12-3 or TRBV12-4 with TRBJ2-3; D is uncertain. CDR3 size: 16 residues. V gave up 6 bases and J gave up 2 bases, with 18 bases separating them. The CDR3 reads CASSPMVAAPTDTQYF. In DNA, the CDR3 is TGTGCCAGCAGCCCCATGGTAGCCGCCCCCACAGATACGCAGTATTTT.

The CDR3 bases are TGTGCCAGCAGCTCAACTAGCGCCCAGTACTTC. Amino acids: CASSSTSAQYF. This chain joins TRBV5-6 and TRBJ2-4; the match to TRBD2 covers 7 bases. Per the germline V gene, CDR1 is SGHDT and CDR2 is YYEEEE. J lost 13 bases, V lost 3 bases, and 4 bases had no gene match. The CDR3 sequence is 11 residues long.

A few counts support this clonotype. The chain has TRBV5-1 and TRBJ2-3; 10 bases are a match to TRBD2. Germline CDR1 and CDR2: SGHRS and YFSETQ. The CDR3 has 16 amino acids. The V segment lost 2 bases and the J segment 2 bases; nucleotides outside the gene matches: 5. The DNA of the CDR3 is TGCGCCAGCAGCTTCACTAGCGGGGCTTCCACAGATACGCAGTATTTT. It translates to CASSFTSGASTDTQYF.

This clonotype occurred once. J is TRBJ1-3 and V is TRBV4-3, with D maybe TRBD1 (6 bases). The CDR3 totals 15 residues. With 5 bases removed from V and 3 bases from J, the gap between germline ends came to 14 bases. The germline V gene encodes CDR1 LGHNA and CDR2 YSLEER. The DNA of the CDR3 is TGCGCCAGCAGCGACAGGTTCGGCAGTGGAAACACCATATATTTT. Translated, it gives CASSDRFGSGNTIYF.

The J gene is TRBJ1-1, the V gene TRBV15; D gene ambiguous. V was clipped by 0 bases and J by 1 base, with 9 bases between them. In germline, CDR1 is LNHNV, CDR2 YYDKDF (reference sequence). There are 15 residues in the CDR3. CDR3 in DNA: TGTGCCACCAGCAGAGACCCGCAGAAGAACACTGAAGCTTTCTTT. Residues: CATSRDPQKNTEAFF. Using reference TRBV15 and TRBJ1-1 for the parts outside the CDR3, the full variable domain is DAMVIQNPRYQVTQFGKPVTLSCSQTLNHNVMYWYQQKSSQAPKLLFHYYDKDFNNEADTPDNFQSRRPNTSFCFLDIRSPGLGDTAMYLCATSRDPQKNTEAFFGQGTRLTVV.

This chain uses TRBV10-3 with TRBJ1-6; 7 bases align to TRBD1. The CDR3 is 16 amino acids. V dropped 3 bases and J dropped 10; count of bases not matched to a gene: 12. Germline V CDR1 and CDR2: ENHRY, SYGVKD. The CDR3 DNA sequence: TGTGCCATCAGTGAACCCGACAGGGACTTTTGGTCACCCCTCCACTTT. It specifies CAISEPDRDFWSPLHF.

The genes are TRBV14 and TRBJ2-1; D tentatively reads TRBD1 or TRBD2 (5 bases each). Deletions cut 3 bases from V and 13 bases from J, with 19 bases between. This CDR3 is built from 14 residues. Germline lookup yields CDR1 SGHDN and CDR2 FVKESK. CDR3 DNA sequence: TGTGCCAGCAGCCATCTGGGACGGTCTGTCGGTCAGTTCTTC. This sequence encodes CASSHLGRSVGQFF. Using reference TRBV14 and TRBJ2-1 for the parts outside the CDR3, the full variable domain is EAGVTQFPSHSVIEKGQTVTLRCDPISGHDNLYWYRRVMGKEIKFLLHFVKESKQDESGMPNNRFLAERTGGTYSTLKVQPAELEDSGVYFCASSHLGRSVGQFFGPGTRLTVL.

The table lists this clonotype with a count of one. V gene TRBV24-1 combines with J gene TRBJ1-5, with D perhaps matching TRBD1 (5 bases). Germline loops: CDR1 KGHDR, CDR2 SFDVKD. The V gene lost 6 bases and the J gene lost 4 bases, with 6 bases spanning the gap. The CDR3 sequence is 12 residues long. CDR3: CATSQGNQPQHF. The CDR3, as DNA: TGTGCCACCAGTCAGGGAAATCAGCCCCAGCATTTT.

CDR3 coding DNA: TGTGCCACCAAGATCGGGACAGCGAACACCGGGGAGCTGTTTTTT. It encodes CATKIGTANTGELFF. This chain uses TRBV10-3 with TRBJ2-2, with TRBD1 identical over 7 bases. CDR1 is ENHRY and CDR2 is SYGVKD in the germline V gene. V was pared by 10 bases and J by 0 bases, with 8 bases of the junction left unmatched. This CDR3 is built from 15 residues.

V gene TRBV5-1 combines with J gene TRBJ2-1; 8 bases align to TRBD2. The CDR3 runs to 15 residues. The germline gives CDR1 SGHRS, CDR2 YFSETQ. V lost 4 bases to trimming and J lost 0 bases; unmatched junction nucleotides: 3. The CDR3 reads CASSDAGGSYNEQFF. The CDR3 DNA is TGCGCCAGCAGCGATGCGGGGGGCTCCTACAATGAGCAGTTCTTC. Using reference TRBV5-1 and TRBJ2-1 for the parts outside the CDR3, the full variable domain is KAGVTQTPRYLIKTRGQQVTLSCSPISGHRSVSWYQQTPGQGLQFLFEYFSETQRNKGNFPGRFSGRQFSNSRSEMNVSTLELGDSALYLCASSDAGGSYNEQFFGPGTRLTVL.

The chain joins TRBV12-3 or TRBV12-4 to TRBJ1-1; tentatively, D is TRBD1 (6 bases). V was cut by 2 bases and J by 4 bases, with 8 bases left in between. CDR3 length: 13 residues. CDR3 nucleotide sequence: TGTGCCAGCAGTTTACCGACAGGCACTGAAGCTTTCTTT. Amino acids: CASSLPTGTEAFF.

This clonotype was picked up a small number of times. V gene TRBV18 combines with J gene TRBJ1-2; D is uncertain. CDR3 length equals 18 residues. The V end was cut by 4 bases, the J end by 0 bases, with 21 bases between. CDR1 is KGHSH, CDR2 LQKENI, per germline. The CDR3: CASSREVGPLTANYGYTF. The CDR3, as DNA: TGTGCCAGCTCACGCGAAGTCGGACCCCTGACCGCTAACTATGGCTACACCTTC.

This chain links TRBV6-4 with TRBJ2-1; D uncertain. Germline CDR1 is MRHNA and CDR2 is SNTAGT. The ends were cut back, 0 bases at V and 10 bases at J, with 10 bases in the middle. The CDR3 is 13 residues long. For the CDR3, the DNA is TGTGCCAGCAGTGACTCAGAGGTCGACGAGCAGTTCTTC. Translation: CASSDSEVDEQFF.

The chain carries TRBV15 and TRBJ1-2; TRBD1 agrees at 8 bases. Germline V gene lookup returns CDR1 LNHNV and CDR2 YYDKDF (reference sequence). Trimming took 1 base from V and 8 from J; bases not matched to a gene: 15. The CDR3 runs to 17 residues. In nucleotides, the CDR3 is TGTGCCACCAGCAGAGGCATGGGGACAGGTTCCTTTCGCGGCTACACCTTC. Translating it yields CATSRGMGTGSFRGYTF.